What follows are 21 T cell receptor beta chains derived from one specimen sequenced in a study of OX40 agonist ivuxolimab in advanced cancers. TCRdb's table, derived via immunoSEQ multiplex PCR, lists solely in-frame clones and lacks some. This table holds roughly 76,000 clones, around 83% found once. This sample comprised CD4+ or CD8+ T cells sorted from blood, obtained in a trial of the OX40 agonist ivuxolimab. Every receptor here comes from an adult with an advanced solid tumor such as melanoma, head and neck, liver or kidney cancer.

The chain uses TRBV29-1 and TRBJ2-1; TRBD2 agrees at 7 bases. The CDR3 has 13 amino acids. Germline values: CDR1 SQVTM, CDR2 ANQGSEA. V trimming: 7 bases; J trimming: 6 bases; junction bases outside the gene matches: 9. The CDR3 region has the DNA TGCAGCGCACATCGGGGGGTGGGCAATGAGCAGTTCTTC. It encodes CSAHRGVGNEQFF.

V gene TRBV30 combines with J gene TRBJ2-5, with D unclear. The CDR3 loop spans 17 amino acids. Germline V CDR1 and CDR2: GTSNPN, SVGIG (reference sequence). V was shortened by 4 bases and J by 2 bases, with 23 bases between the two germline ends. The CDR3 sequence is CAWTAFFPAFTQETQYF. CDR3 sequence (DNA): TGTGCCTGGACTGCCTTTTTCCCAGCTTTTACGCAAGAGACCCAGTACTTC. Looking up the rest from reference TRBV30 and TRBJ2-5 gives the full variable domain: SQTIHQWPATLVQPVGSPLSLECTVEGTSNPNLYWYRQAAGRGLQLLFYSVGIGQISSEVPQNLSASRPQDRQFILSSKKLLLSDSGFYLCAWTAFFPAFTQETQYFGPGTRLLVL.

A few counts support this clone. The chain links TRBV29-1 to TRBJ1-6; TRBD1 might be the D (5 bases). CDR1 is SQVTM and CDR2 is ANQGSEA in the germline V gene. The CDR3 has 14 residues. The V and J ends lost 5 bases and 8 bases respectively, with 16 bases between them. The CDR3 reads CSVKNTGLDSPLHF. DNA for the CDR3: TGCAGCGTTAAGAATACGGGGCTGGATTCACCCCTCCACTTT.

V gene TRBV7-2 combines with J gene TRBJ2-1; D remains ambiguous. Germline V gene data show CDR1 as SGHTA and CDR2 as FQGNSA. Trimming removed 4 bases at V and 9 bases at J, with 10 bases between. CDR3 length: 12 amino acids. CDR3 sequence: CASSSQISEQFF. In nucleotides, the CDR3 is TGTGCCAGCAGCTCGCAAATTAGTGAGCAGTTCTTC.

The chain couples TRBV6-6 to TRBJ2-7, with D tentatively TRBD1 (5 bases). CDR1 and CDR2 (germline): MNHNY, SVGAGI (reference sequence). V lost 3 bases and J 5 bases, leaving 14 bases between the germline ends. This CDR3 spans 14 amino acids. The CDR3 loop reads CASSYSQGTHEQYF. Here the CDR3 DNA reads TGTGCCAGCAGTTATTCGCAGGGCACCCACGAGCAGTACTTC.

The rearrangement uses TRBV25-1 and TRBJ1-5; 7 bases agree with TRBD1. Germline assignment: CDR1 MGHDK and CDR2 SYGVNS. V trimming: 3 bases; J trimming: 2 bases; junction bases outside the gene matches: 4. The CDR3 is 15 amino acids. CDR3 bases: TGTGCCAGCAGTGATCACAGGGGAGGCAATCAGCCCCAGCATTTT. It specifies CASSDHRGGNQPQHF.

This sequence joins TRBV19 and TRBJ1-1; D remains ambiguous. The germline V and J ends were trimmed by 6 bases and 8 bases, with 19 bases remaining between them. This CDR3 is built from 14 residues. Germline lookup yields CDR1 LNHDA and CDR2 SQIVND (reference sequence). CDR3 in amino acids: CASSTGSSPKEAFF. CDR3 sequence (DNA): TGTGCCAGTAGCACCGGATCCTCCCCGAAGGAAGCTTTCTTT. The variable domain in full, with the rest retrieved from reference TRBV19 and TRBJ1-1, is DGGITQSPKYLFRKEGQNVTLSCEQNLNHDAMYWYRQDPGQGLRLIYYSQIVNDFQKGDIAEGYSVSREKKESFPLTVTSAQKNPTAFYLCASSTGSSPKEAFFGQGTRLTVV.

CDR3 nucleotides: TGTGCCAGCAGCTCAGCGACAGGGCCCCATAATTCACCCCTCCACTTT. This encodes CASSSATGPHNSPLHF. This chain links TRBV7-2 with TRBJ1-6; 7 bases agree with TRBD1. This CDR3 has 16 amino acids. After removal of 4 bases from V and 5 bases from J, the junction contained 8 bases not matched to a gene. Per the germline V gene, CDR1 is SGHTA and CDR2 is FQGNSA.

The V and J genes are TRBV28 and TRBJ2-5; D possibly corresponds to TRBD1 (6 bases). Trimming shortened V by 3 bases and J by 4 bases, and 12 bases separated the two germline ends. This CDR3 is built from 14 residues. Germline V gene lookup returns CDR1 MDHEN and CDR2 SYDVKM. The CDR3 region has the DNA TGTGCCAGCAGTTTGGACAGAGTTTTAGAGACCCAGTACTTC. Translated: CASSLDRVLETQYF.

The chain uses TRBV6-6 and TRBJ1-4, with 12 positions matching TRBD1. The CDR3 is 15 residues long. The J segment lost 8 bases and the V segment lost 4 bases, leaving 5 bases of the junction unmatched. Per the germline V gene, CDR1 is MNHNY and CDR2 is SVGAGI (reference sequence). CDR3 sequence reads: CASSFSGTGGEKLFF. As DNA, the CDR3 is TGTGCCAGCAGTTTTTCCGGGACAGGGGGCGAAAAACTGTTTTTT.

The genes are TRBV30 and TRBJ1-5, with D possibly matching TRBD1 (5 bases). The CDR3 has 15 residues. V gave up 3 bases and J gave up 4 bases, with 16 bases separating them. Germline V lookup: CDR1 GTSNPN, CDR2 SVGIG (reference sequence). The CDR3 here is CAWSPIGHINQPQHF. In nucleotides, the CDR3 is TGTGCCTGGAGCCCCATAGGACACATAAATCAGCCCCAGCATTTT.

This chain links TRBV28 with TRBJ1-2, with TRBD1 matching 10 bases. CDR3 size: 16 residues. The germline V gene encodes CDR1 MDHEN and CDR2 SYDVKM. V lost 5 bases and J lost 10; bases outside the gene matches: 16. CDR3 sequence reads: CASSRPEGQGRKDYTF. As DNA, the CDR3 is TGTGCCAGCAGTCGACCTGAGGGACAGGGGCGTAAAGACTACACCTTC.

The gene calls are TRBV6-5 and TRBJ2-1; 10 bases are a match to TRBD1. The V gene's germline CDR1 is MNHEY and CDR2 SVGAGI. V shed 2 bases and J 3 bases; nucleotides not matched to a gene: 4. This CDR3 spans 16 amino acids. The CDR3 DNA sequence: TGTGCCAGCAGTTACAAGGGACAGGGGTTCTACAATGAGCAGTTCTTC. This translates into CASSYKGQGFYNEQFF.

For the CDR3, the DNA is TGTGCCAGCAGCTTGCTTTTTAACTATGGCTACACCTTC. Translation gives CASSLLFNYGYTF. This sequence joins TRBV5-4 and TRBJ1-2, with D unresolved. Trimming left V 1 base short and J 1 base short, with 5 bases between. CDR1 SGHNT and CDR2 YYREEE come from the germline V gene (reference sequence). The CDR3 runs 13 residues.

The V call is TRBV18, the J call TRBJ2-1; D is perhaps TRBD2 (5 bases). The ends were cut back, 1 base at V and 0 bases at J, with 10 bases in the middle. CDR3 length: 16 amino acids. Germline values: CDR1 KGHSH, CDR2 LQKENI. CDR3 sequence (DNA): TGTGCCAGCTCACCACGCGAGGGCCTCTCCTACAATGAGCAGTTCTTC. The encoded protein is CASSPREGLSYNEQFF.

The chain employs TRBV6-1 and TRBJ2-7, with 7 bases identical to TRBD1. CDR1 and CDR2 from the germline V gene are MNHNS and SASEGT. This CDR3 comprises 13 residues. V dropped 8 bases and J dropped 2; count of bases not matched to a gene: 6. The CDR3 DNA reads TGTGCCAGCTCGGACAGGCCAGCCTACGAGCAGTACTTC. It yields the protein CASSDRPAYEQYF.

This rearrangement joins TRBV4-1 to TRBJ2-4, with 8 bases fitting TRBD1. Germline loops: CDR1 MGHRA, CDR2 YSYEKL. CDR3 size: 16 residues. V shed 4 bases, J shed 0 bases, and the junction held 5 bases outside the gene matches. In nucleotides, the CDR3 is TGCGCCAGCAGCCCAGGGGGCGAACTAGCCAAAAACATTCAGTACTTC. The encoded protein is CASSPGGELAKNIQYF.

The chain is built from TRBV2 and TRBJ2-3, with D perhaps TRBD2 (5 bases). Germline CDR1 and CDR2: SNHLY and FYNNEI. The CDR3 has 12 residues. Trimming took off 4 bases at V and 5 bases at J, with 7 bases between the two ends. The CDR3 region is CASSARGDTQYF. As DNA, the CDR3 is TGTGCCAGCAGTGCCCGGGGAGATACGCAGTATTTT.

The V call is TRBV28, the J call TRBJ1-2; 9 positions agree with TRBD1. Germline trimming cut 8 bases from V and 11 bases from J; bases unmatched to any gene: 15. Per germline, CDR1 MDHEN and CDR2 SYDVKM. The CDR3 is 14 amino acids. The CDR3 DNA is TGTGCCAGCGGGATGTCCGGGACAGGGTTCTTGTACACCTTC. Translation: CASGMSGTGFLYTF.

J is TRBJ1-5 and V is TRBV5-1; 7 bases are a match to TRBD1. The CDR3 sequence is 13 residues long. Germline values: CDR1 SGHRS, CDR2 YFSETQ. Trimming at V came to 5 bases and at J to 7 bases, leaving 6 bases not matched to a gene. CDR3 amino acids: CASSPQGDQPQHF. The CDR3, as DNA: TGCGCCAGCAGTCCCCAGGGGGACCAGCCCCAGCATTTT.

This sequence joins TRBV21-1 and TRBJ2-2. TRBV21-1 represents a pseudogene. The CDR3 is 13 amino acids. The DNA of the CDR3 is TGTGCCAGCAGCGGATGCGACACCGGGGAGCTGTTTTTT. Translation: CASSGCDTGELFF.